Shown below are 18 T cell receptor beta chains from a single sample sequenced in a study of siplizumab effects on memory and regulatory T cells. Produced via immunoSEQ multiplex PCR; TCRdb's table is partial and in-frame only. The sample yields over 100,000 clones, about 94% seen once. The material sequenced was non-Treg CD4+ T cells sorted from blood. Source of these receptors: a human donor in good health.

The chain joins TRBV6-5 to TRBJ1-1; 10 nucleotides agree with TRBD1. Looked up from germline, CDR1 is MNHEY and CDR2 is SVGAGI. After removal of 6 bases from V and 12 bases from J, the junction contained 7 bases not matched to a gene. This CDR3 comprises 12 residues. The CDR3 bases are TGTGCCAGCAGCCGCGAGGGACAGGGGACTTTCTTT. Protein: CASSREGQGTFF.

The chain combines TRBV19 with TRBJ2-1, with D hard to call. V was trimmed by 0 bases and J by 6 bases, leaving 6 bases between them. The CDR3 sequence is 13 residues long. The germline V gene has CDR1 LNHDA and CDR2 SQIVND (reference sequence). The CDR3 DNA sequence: TGTGCCAGTAGTATAGACGGTACCAATGAGCAGTTCTTC. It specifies CASSIDGTNEQFF.

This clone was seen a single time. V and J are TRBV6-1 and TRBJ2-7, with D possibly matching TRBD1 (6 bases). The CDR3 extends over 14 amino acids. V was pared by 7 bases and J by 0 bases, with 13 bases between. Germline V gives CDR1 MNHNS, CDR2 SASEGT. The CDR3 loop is CASKSTGSSYEQYF. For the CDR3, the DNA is TGTGCCAGCAAATCGACAGGTTCCTCCTACGAGCAGTACTTC.

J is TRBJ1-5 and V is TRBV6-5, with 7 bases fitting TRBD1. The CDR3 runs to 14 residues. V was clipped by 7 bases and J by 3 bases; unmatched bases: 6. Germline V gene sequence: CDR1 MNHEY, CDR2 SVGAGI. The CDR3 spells CASTSQGLNQPQHF. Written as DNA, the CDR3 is TGTGCCAGCACCTCACAGGGGCTCAATCAGCCCCAGCATTTT.

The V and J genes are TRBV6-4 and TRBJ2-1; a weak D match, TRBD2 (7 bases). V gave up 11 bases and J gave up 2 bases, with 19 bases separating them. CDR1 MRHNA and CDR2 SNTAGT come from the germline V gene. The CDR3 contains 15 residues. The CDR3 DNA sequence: TGTGCCGGGGGAGGGGGGGGACCTCCCTACAATGAGCAGTTCTTC. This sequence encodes CAGGGGGPPYNEQFF.

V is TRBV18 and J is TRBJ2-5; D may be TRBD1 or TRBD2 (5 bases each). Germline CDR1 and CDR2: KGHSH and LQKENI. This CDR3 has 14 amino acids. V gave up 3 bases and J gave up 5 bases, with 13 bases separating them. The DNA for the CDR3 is TGTGCCAGCTCACCCGGGGCTGGGTGGGAGACCCAGTACTTC. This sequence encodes CASSPGAGWETQYF.

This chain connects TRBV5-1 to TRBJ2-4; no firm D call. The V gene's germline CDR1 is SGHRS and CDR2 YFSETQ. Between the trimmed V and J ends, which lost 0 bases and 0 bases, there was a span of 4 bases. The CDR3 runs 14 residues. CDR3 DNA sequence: TGCGCCAGCAGCTTGGTAGAAGCCAAAAACATTCAGTACTTC. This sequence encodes CASSLVEAKNIQYF.

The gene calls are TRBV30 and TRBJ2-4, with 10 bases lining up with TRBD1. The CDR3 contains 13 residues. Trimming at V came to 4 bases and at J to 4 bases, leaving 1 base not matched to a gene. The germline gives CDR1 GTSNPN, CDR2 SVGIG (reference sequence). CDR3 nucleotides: TGTGCCTGGAAGGACAGGGGGAAAAACATTCAGTACTTC. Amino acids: CAWKDRGKNIQYF.

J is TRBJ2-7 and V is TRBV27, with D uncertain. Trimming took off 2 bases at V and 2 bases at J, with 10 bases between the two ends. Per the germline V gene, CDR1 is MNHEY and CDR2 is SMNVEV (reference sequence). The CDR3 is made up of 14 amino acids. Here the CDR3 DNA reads TGTGCCAGCAGTTTAACAGAAAAGGCCTACGAGCAGTACTTC. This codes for CASSLTEKAYEQYF.

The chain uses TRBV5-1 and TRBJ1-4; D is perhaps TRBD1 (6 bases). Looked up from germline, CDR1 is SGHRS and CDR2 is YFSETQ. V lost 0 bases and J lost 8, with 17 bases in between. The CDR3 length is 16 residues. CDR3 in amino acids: CASSLGTGSEVEKLFF. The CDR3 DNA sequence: TGCGCCAGCAGCTTGGGCACAGGGTCGGAAGTGGAAAAACTGTTTTTT.

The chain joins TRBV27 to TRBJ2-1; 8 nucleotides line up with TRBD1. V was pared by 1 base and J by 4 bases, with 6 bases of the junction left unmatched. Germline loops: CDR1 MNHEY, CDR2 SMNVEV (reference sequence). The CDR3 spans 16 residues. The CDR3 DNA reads TGTGCCAGCAGTTTATGGAGGCAGGGGGCATACAATGAGCAGTTCTTC. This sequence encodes CASSLWRQGAYNEQFF.

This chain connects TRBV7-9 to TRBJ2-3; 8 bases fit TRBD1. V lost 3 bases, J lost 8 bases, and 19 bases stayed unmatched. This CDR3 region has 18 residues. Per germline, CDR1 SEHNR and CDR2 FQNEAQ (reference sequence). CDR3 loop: CASSFQGAKSDPGGTQYF. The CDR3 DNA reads TGTGCCAGCAGCTTCCAGGGGGCAAAGTCCGACCCTGGGGGTACGCAGTATTTT.

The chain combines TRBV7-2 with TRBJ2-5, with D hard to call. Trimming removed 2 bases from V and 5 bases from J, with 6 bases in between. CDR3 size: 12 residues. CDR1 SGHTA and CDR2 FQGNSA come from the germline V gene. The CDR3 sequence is CASSLQQETQYF. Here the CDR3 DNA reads TGTGCCAGCAGCTTACAGCAGGAGACCCAGTACTTC. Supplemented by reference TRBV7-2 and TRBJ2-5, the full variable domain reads GAGVSQSPSNKVTEKGKDVELRCDPISGHTALYWYRQSLGQGLEFLIYFQGNSAPDKSGLPSDRFSAERTGGSVSTLTIQRTQQEDSAVYLCASSLQQETQYFGPGTRLLVL.

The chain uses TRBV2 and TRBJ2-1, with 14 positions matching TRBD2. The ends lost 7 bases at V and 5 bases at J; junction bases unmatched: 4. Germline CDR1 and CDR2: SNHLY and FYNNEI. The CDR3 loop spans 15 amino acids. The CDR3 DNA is TGTGCCAGCACTAGACTAGCGGGGGGGAACAATGAGCAGTTCTTC. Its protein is CASTRLAGGNNEQFF.

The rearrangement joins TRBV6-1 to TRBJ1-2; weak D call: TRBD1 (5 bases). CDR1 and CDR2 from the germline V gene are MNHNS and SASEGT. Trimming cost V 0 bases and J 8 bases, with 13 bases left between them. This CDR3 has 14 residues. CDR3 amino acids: CASSEAVGLRGYTF. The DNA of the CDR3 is TGTGCCAGCAGTGAAGCAGTGGGGCTACGAGGCTACACCTTC.

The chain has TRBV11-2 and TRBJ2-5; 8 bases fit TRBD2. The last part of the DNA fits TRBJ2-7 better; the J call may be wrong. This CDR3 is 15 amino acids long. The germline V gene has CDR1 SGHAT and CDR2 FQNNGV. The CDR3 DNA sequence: TGTGCCAGCAGCTTAGAGGCGGGGGGAACCTACGAGCAGTACTTC. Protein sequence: CASSLEAGGTYEQYF.

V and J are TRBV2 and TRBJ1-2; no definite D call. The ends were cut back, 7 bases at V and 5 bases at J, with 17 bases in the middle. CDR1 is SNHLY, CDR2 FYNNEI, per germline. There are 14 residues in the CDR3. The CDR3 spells CASTPIGVSYGYTF. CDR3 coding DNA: TGTGCCAGCACCCCTATCGGGGTGAGTTATGGCTACACCTTC.

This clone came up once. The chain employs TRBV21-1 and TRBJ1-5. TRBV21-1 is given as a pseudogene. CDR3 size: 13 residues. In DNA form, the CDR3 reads TGTGCCAGCAGCTCTAGGGCGGGGCTAACACAGCATTTT. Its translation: CASSSRAGLTQHF.